Listed here is a single T cell receptor (beta chain). The antigen is not known. These data originate in a study of tumor and adjacent non-tumor tissue in lung cancer. Findings and limits, study-wide: Significantly higher TCR diversity was found in tumor than normal lung.

This sample's RNA came from whole unsorted tissue. Chemotherapy-naive patients with new lung cancer underwent thoracic surgery in China, August–November 2014. A modified ARM-PCR protocol with three rounds of nested PCR amplified TCRbeta. Each CDR3 protein is one row after TCRdb ran MiXCR on the multiplex PCR reads. The repertoire holds 120,000 or so distinct CDR3 sequences, with roughly 64% as singletons. With 3 bases removed from V and 6 bases from J, the gap between germline ends came to 17 bases. The germline V gene has CDR1 SGHAT and CDR2 FQNNGV. The CDR3 consists of 15 residues. This chain links TRBV11-2 with TRBJ1-2; D remains ambiguous. Specimen: lung tumor tissue. The receptor was isolated from a man under 40 with non-small cell lung cancer. The CDR3 region is CASSFIGLGDHGYTF. As DNA, the CDR3 is TGTGCCAGCAGCTTTATCGGGCTAGGAGACCATGGCTACACCTTC.